These 32 T cell receptor beta chains share one sample of origin, sequenced in a study of cytomegalovirus exposure and HLA in healthy donors. A multiplex PCR was run with 60 Vbeta primers and 13 Jbeta primers. This table comes from immunoSEQ multiplex PCR, and its TCRdb copy is limited to in-frame clones, with some not included. Altogether approximately 180,000 clones are present, roughly 85% being singletons, with the ten largest covering 6% to 7%. Sequencing input: PBMCs. The source of these receptors is a man aged 40-55 years in good health and CMV-seropositive.

Concerning this clone: One junction end disagrees with the germline gene, perhaps due to a read error. This chain uses TRBV30 with TRBJ1-2; 8 bases agree with TRBD1. The CDR3 totals 13 residues. CDR1 and CDR2 from the germline V gene are GTSNPN and SVGIG (reference sequence). The CDR3 sequence: CAWSRGQGPGKYF. The CDR3 region has the DNA TGTGCCTGGAGTCGAGGACAGGGCCCAGGAAAGTATTTC.

The V call is TRBV4-2, the J call TRBJ2-7; D unresolved. From germline, CDR1 is LGHNA and CDR2 YNFKEQ. V was cut by 3 bases and J by 0 bases, with 3 bases left in between. This CDR3 comprises 12 residues. The chain's CDR3 is CASSHSSYEQYF. DNA of the CDR3: TGTGCCAGCAGCCACAGCTCCTACGAGCAGTACTTC.

This sequence joins TRBV7-2 and TRBJ1-2, with D perhaps matching TRBD1 (5 bases). The CDR3 spans 16 residues. The V gene lost 5 bases and the J gene lost 3 bases, with 19 bases spanning the gap. Per the germline V gene, CDR1 is SGHTA and CDR2 is FQGNSA. The CDR3 here is CASSQITSREDYGYTF. In DNA, the CDR3 is TGTGCCAGCAGCCAAATAACCTCCAGGGAGGACTATGGCTACACCTTC.

This chain connects TRBV7-9 to TRBJ2-7; D unresolved. CDR1 and CDR2 (germline): SEHNR, FQNEAQ (reference sequence). Trimming removed 1 base from V and 5 bases from J, with 12 bases in between. The CDR3 is 14 amino acids. The CDR3 protein is CASSLGLVPHEQYF. The CDR3 region has the DNA TGTGCCAGCAGCTTAGGACTCGTACCCCACGAGCAGTACTTC.

In this sample, this clone turned up a few times. The V gene is TRBV29-1, the J gene TRBJ1-3; 7 bases agree with TRBD1. V trimming: 6 bases; J trimming: 3 bases; junction bases outside the gene matches: 5. Germline CDR1 SQVTM, CDR2 ANQGSEA. The CDR3 sequence is 13 residues long. CDR3 nucleotide sequence: TGCAGCGTCACGGACAGGAGTGGAAACACCATATATTTT. This sequence encodes CSVTDRSGNTIYF.

The J gene is TRBJ2-5, the V gene TRBV9; 8 bases are shared with TRBD1. The trim removed 0 bases at V and 5 bases at J, leaving 9 bases unmatched. Germline CDR1 and CDR2: SGDLS and YYNGEE. This CDR3 has 16 amino acids. The CDR3 nucleotides are TGTGCCAGCAGCGTAGGGGGGCAGGGGGCGCGGGAGACCCAGTACTTC. Protein: CASSVGGQGARETQYF.

V gene TRBV11-3 combines with J gene TRBJ2-1; D is unresolved. Germline V CDR1 and CDR2: SGHNT, YENEEA. The CDR3 spans 12 residues. Trimming removed 2 bases at V and 7 bases at J, with 6 bases between. The CDR3 nucleotides read TGTGCCAGCAGCTTATGGGCTAATGAGCAGTTCTTC. Translating gives CASSLWANEQFF. Supplemented by reference TRBV11-3 and TRBJ2-1, the full variable domain reads EAGVVQSPRYKIIEKKQPVAFWCNPISGHNTLYWYLQNLGQGPELLIRYENEEAVDDSQLPKDRFSAERLKGVDSTLKIQPAELGDSAVYLCASSLWANEQFFGPGTRLTVL.

The chain carries TRBV5-1 and TRBJ2-7; 8 positions match TRBD1. The V and J ends lost 6 bases and 0 bases, in that order; junction bases with no gene match: 5. Germline loops: CDR1 SGHRS, CDR2 YFSETQ. This CDR3 spans 14 amino acids. The CDR3 DNA sequence: TGCGCCAGCAAAGGACAGGGAGTCTCCTACGAGCAGTACTTC. This encodes CASKGQGVSYEQYF.

The chain is built from TRBV9 and TRBJ2-3; perhaps TRBD2 as D (6 bases). CDR3 length: 17 residues. Germline V gene lookup returns CDR1 SGDLS and CDR2 YYNGEE. The germline V and J ends were trimmed by 4 bases and 2 bases, with 20 bases remaining between them. CDR3 loop: CASSSGPGVPYTDTQYF. The CDR3 DNA follows: TGTGCCAGCAGCTCCGGACCGGGAGTGCCGTACACAGATACGCAGTATTTT.

This rearrangement joins TRBV2 to TRBJ2-6, with a possible D match to TRBD2 (5 bases). The V and J ends lost 8 bases and 4 bases respectively, with 9 bases between them. The germline V gene encodes CDR1 SNHLY and CDR2 FYNNEI. The CDR3 contains 13 residues. The CDR3 reads CASEGRGANVLTF. CDR3 in DNA: TGTGCCAGCGAGGGCCGCGGGGCCAACGTCCTGACTTTC.

V gene TRBV13 combines with J gene TRBJ2-3, with a possible D match to TRBD2 (6 bases). This CDR3 comprises 16 residues. V was cut by 3 bases and J by 3 bases, with 16 bases left in between. Per the germline V gene, CDR1 is PRHDT and CDR2 is FYEKMQ (reference sequence). The CDR3 here is CASSFSGEVRTDTQYF. CDR3 in DNA: TGTGCCAGCAGCTTTTCGGGGGAGGTTCGGACAGATACGCAGTATTTT.

This sequence joins TRBV28 and TRBJ2-1, with 9 bases fitting TRBD2. The CDR3 contains 17 residues. V lost 6 bases, J lost 6 bases, and 15 bases stayed unmatched. The germline V gene encodes CDR1 MDHEN and CDR2 SYDVKM. As DNA, the CDR3 is TGTGCCAGCAGGCAATCTAGCGGGGTAGGGAGGTCCAATGAGCAGTTCTTC. Translation gives CASRQSSGVGRSNEQFF.

The gene calls are TRBV2 and TRBJ1-1, with TRBD1 matching 9 bases. The CDR3 runs to 15 residues. The ends lost 4 bases at V and 3 bases at J; junction bases unmatched: 6. Germline V gene data show CDR1 as SNHLY and CDR2 as FYNNEI. CDR3 sequence (DNA): TGTGCCAGCAGTGGCGGGACAGGGATACACACTGAAGCTTTCTTT. This sequence encodes CASSGGTGIHTEAFF. The whole variable domain, filled in from reference TRBV2 and TRBJ1-1, reads EPEVTQTPSHQVTQMGQEVILRCVPISNHLYFYWYRQILGQKVEFLVSFYNNEISEKSEIFDDQFSVERPDGSNFTLKIRSTKLEDSAMYFCASSGGTGIHTEAFFGQGTRLTVV.

The chain couples TRBV5-1 to TRBJ2-1, with a tentative D call TRBD2 (6 bases). V lost 4 bases and J 0 bases, leaving 14 bases between the germline ends. The CDR3 has 16 residues. Per germline, CDR1 SGHRS and CDR2 YFSETQ. In DNA, the CDR3 is TGCGCCAGCAGCCCTGGAGGCGGGGACTCCTACAATGAGCAGTTCTTC. Residues: CASSPGGGDSYNEQFF.

This rearrangement joins TRBV7-2 to TRBJ2-7; tentative D call: TRBD1 (6 bases). V lost 5 bases, J lost 7 bases, and 18 bases lay in between. CDR3 size: 14 residues. Germline CDR1 reads SGHTA; CDR2 reads FQGNSA. In DNA form, the CDR3 reads TGTGCCAGCAGCCCAGGGGAAATAGCTGGGGAGCAGTACTTC. Amino acids: CASSPGEIAGEQYF.

This clone turned up a few times. V usage is TRBV5-1 and J usage is TRBJ2-3, with TRBD2 matching 10 bases. V lost 5 bases and J lost 4; bases outside the gene matches: 10. Germline CDR1 SGHRS, CDR2 YFSETQ. The CDR3 is 16 residues long. Here the CDR3 DNA reads TGCGCCAGCAGGGGTGGGCTAGCGGGAGCCTCAGATACGCAGTATTTT. This encodes CASRGGLAGASDTQYF.

This rearrangement joins TRBV5-1 to TRBJ2-7; 9 bases align to TRBD1. CDR3 length: 16 amino acids. J gave up 3 bases and V 0 bases, and 7 bases lay outside the gene matches. The germline gives CDR1 SGHRS, CDR2 YFSETQ. The DNA of the CDR3 is TGCGCCAGCAGCTTGGCCCTCGGGACAGGGTTCTACGAGCAGTACTTC. It specifies CASSLALGTGFYEQYF.

This clone was counted only a few times. The gene calls are TRBV15 and TRBJ2-3; 11 bases map to TRBD2. CDR1 and CDR2 (germline): LNHNV, YYDKDF (reference sequence). Trimming took 4 bases from V and 3 from J; bases not matched to a gene: 6. The length of the CDR3 is 16 residues. Here the CDR3 reads CATSILAGGRTDTQYF. CDR3 nucleotides: TGTGCCACCAGCATCCTAGCGGGAGGACGTACAGATACGCAGTATTTT.

This rearrangement joins TRBV5-4 to TRBJ2-5; 9 positions match TRBD2. Germline loops: CDR1 SGHNT, CDR2 YYREEE (reference sequence). The CDR3 runs 17 residues. The V segment lost 4 bases and the J segment 5 bases; nucleotides outside the gene matches: 15. In DNA form, the CDR3 reads TGTGCCAGCAGCCCAGCGGGAGGACTCCCTACCACGGAGACCCAGTACTTC. This gives the protein CASSPAGGLPTTETQYF.

This chain connects TRBV14 to TRBJ2-3; a possible D gene is TRBD2 (7 bases). This CDR3 has 17 residues. With 2 bases removed from V and 4 bases from J, the gap between germline ends came to 19 bases. In germline, CDR1 is SGHDN, CDR2 FVKESK. CDR3 sequence: CASSQHGGTQVADTQYF. CDR3 sequence (DNA): TGTGCCAGCAGCCAACACGGGGGGACACAGGTGGCAGATACGCAGTATTTT.

The gene calls are TRBV2 and TRBJ1-1; a possible D gene is TRBD1 (6 bases). The germline gives CDR1 SNHLY, CDR2 FYNNEI. V was shortened by 6 bases and J by 0 bases, with 17 bases between the two germline ends. The CDR3 is made up of 16 amino acids. The CDR3 sequence: CASSSFGQSVNTEAFF. The CDR3 DNA reads as TGTGCCAGCAGCTCCTTTGGACAGAGCGTGAACACTGAAGCTTTCTTT.

V is TRBV10-1 and J is TRBJ2-2; 10 bases are shared with TRBD1. The CDR3 extends over 14 amino acids. Germline values: CDR1 WNHNN, CDR2 SYGVQD (reference sequence). V dropped 10 bases and J dropped 2; count of bases not matched to a gene: 4. This CDR3 is CATGTGVNTGELFF. The CDR3 coding sequence is TGCGCCACCGGGACAGGGGTAAACACCGGGGAGCTGTTTTTT.

This clone was detected only once. The chain links TRBV5-4 to TRBJ2-3; the match to TRBD2 covers 10 bases. Germline CDR1 is SGHNT and CDR2 is YYREEE (reference sequence). The V and J ends lost 2 bases and 5 bases, in that order; junction bases with no gene match: 5. The CDR3 spans 15 residues. CDR3 protein: CASSFLAGAVDTQYF. The CDR3 region has the DNA TGTGCCAGCAGCTTTCTAGCGGGAGCGGTAGATACGCAGTATTTT.

The chain carries TRBV7-9 and TRBJ2-5, with 8 bases fitting TRBD1. J was trimmed by 4 bases and V by 1 base; bases with no gene match: 8. The germline V gene has CDR1 SEHNR and CDR2 FQNEAQ (reference sequence). CDR3 length: 16 residues. The CDR3 DNA reads TGTGCCAGCAGCTTAGAAGGGTGGCAGGGGGCAGAGACCCAGTACTTC. Translating it yields CASSLEGWQGAETQYF.

This clone turned up a few times. The genes are TRBV2 and TRBJ2-2; TRBD1 is a possible D gene (7 bases). Trimming left V 8 bases short and J 4 bases short, with 17 bases between. The germline gives CDR1 SNHLY, CDR2 FYNNEI. The CDR3 extends over 15 amino acids. The CDR3 DNA follows: TGTGCCAGCGACGACAGGGCCGGGAGCACCGGGGAGCTGTTTTTT. This codes for CASDDRAGSTGELFF.

The rearrangement uses TRBV19 and TRBJ2-1, with no clear D. Trimming cost V 5 bases and J 5 bases, with 10 bases left between them. CDR1 is LNHDA, CDR2 SQIVND, per germline (reference sequence). The CDR3 length is 13 residues. The chain's CDR3 is CASSLQAHNEQFF. CDR3 sequence (DNA): TGTGCCAGTAGTCTGCAGGCTCACAATGAGCAGTTCTTC. The full variable domain, with the rest looked up from reference TRBV19 and TRBJ2-1, is DGGITQSPKYLFRKEGQNVTLSCEQNLNHDAMYWYRQDPGQGLRLIYYSQIVNDFQKGDIAEGYSVSREKKESFPLTVTSAQKNPTAFYLCASSLQAHNEQFFGPGTRLTVL.

The chain employs TRBV7-6 and TRBJ2-5, with D possibly matching TRBD1 (6 bases). CDR1 SGHVS and CDR2 FNYEAQ come from the germline V gene. Trimming left V 0 bases short and J 4 bases short, with 15 bases between. CDR3 length: 16 residues. CDR3 coding DNA: TGTGCCAGCAGCTTAGCGGACCCAACAGGGATAGAGACCCAGTACTTC. Amino acid sequence: CASSLADPTGIETQYF.

This clone was recorded once. The chain is built from TRBV5-4 and TRBJ2-5; the D gene is possibly TRBD2 (7 bases). TRBJ2-7 matches the DNA end more closely, so the J call is doubtful. From germline, CDR1 is SGHNT and CDR2 YYREEE (reference sequence). The CDR3 covers 16 residues. The CDR3 sequence: CASSKPGGEISYEQYF. DNA for the CDR3: TGTGCCAGCAGCAAGCCGGGGGGCGAAATTTCCTACGAGCAGTACTTC.

In this sample, this clone turned up a few times. The chain recombines TRBV5-1 with TRBJ2-1, with a weak D call TRBD1 (5 bases). V gave up 4 bases and J gave up 6 bases, with 20 bases separating them. Germline V lookup: CDR1 SGHRS, CDR2 YFSETQ. The CDR3 has 16 amino acids. The CDR3 spells CASSPAPGQRGNEQFF. The CDR3 DNA follows: TGCGCCAGCAGCCCCGCCCCTGGACAAAGGGGCAATGAGCAGTTCTTC. The variable domain in full, with the rest retrieved from reference TRBV5-1 and TRBJ2-1, is KAGVTQTPRYLIKTRGQQVTLSCSPISGHRSVSWYQQTPGQGLQFLFEYFSETQRNKGNFPGRFSGRQFSNSRSEMNVSTLELGDSALYLCASSPAPGQRGNEQFFGPGTRLTVL.

V gene TRBV11-2 combines with J gene TRBJ2-5; 8 positions agree with TRBD1. The J call may not be correct, given that the DNA end is closer to TRBJ2-7. The CDR3 runs 14 residues. Germline CDR1 is SGHAT and CDR2 is FQNNGV. CDR3 nucleotide sequence: TGTGCCAGCAGCTTAGGGACAGGGATTTACGAGCAGTACTTC. Its translation: CASSLGTGIYEQYF.

The table lists this clone with a count of one. V and J are TRBV18 and TRBJ2-1, with TRBD2 matching over 8 bases. J lost 5 bases, V lost 3 bases, and 6 bases had no gene match. CDR3 size: 15 residues. Germline V CDR1 and CDR2: KGHSH, LQKENI. This CDR3 is CASSPYGTSDNEQFF. Written as DNA, the CDR3 is TGTGCCAGCTCACCTTACGGGACTAGTGACAATGAGCAGTTCTTC.

The chain links TRBV6-5 to TRBJ2-4, with 9 nucleotides matching TRBD2. Germline V gives CDR1 MNHEY, CDR2 SVGAGI. The CDR3 has 14 amino acids. The CDR3 region has the DNA TGTGCTACTGCGGGAGGGAGGGTCCAAAACATTCAGTACTTC. As protein: CATAGGRVQNIQYF.